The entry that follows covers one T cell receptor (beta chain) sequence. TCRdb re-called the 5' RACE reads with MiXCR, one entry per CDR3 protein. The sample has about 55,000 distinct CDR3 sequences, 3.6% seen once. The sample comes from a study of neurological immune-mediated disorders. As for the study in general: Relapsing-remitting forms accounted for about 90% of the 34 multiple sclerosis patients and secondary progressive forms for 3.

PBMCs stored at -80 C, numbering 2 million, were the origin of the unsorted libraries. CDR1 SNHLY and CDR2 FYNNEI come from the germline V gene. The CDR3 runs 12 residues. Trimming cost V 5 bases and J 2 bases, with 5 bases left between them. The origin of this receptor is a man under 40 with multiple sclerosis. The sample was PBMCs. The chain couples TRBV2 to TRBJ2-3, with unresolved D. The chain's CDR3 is CASSLTTDTQYF. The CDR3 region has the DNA TGTGCCAGCAGTCTAACCACAGATACGCAGTATTTT.